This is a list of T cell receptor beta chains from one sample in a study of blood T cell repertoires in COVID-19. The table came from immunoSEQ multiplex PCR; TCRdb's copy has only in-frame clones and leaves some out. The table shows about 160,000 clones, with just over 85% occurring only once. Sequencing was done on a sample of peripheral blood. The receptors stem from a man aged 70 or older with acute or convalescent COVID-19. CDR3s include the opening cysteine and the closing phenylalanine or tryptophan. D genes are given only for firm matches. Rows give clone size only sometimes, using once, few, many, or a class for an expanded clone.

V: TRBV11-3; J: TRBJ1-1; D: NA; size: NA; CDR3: CASSLDRNTEAFF; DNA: TGTGCCAGCAGCTTAGACAGGAACACTGAAGCTTTCTTT
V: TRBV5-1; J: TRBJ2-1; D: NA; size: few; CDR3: CASSFDQGGYNEQFF; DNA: TGCGCCAGCAGCTTCGACCAGGGGGGTTACAATGAGCAGTTCTTC
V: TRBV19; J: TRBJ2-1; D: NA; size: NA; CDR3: CASSMTLPPGAEQFF; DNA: TGTGCCAGTAGTATGACCCTCCCCCCAGGGGCTGAGCAGTTCTTC
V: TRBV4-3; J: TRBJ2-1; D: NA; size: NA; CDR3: CASSQEHIYNEQFF; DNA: TGCGCCAGCAGCCAAGAACACATATACAATGAGCAGTTCTTC
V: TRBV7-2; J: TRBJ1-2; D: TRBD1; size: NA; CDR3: CASSLAGTGYGYTF; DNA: TGTGCCAGCAGCTTAGCCGGGACAGGGTATGGCTACACCTTC
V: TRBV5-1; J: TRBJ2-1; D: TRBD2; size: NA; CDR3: CASSLVWTSGYNEQFF; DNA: TGCGCCAGCAGCTTGGTTTGGACTAGCGGTTACAATGAGCAGTTCTTC
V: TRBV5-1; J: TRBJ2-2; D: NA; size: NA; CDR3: CASSARGSLNTGELFF; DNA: TGCGCCAGCAGCGCGAGGGGGTCCCTAAACACCGGGGAGCTGTTTTTT
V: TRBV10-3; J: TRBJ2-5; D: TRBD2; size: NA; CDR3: CAISESGGRQETQYF; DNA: TGTGCCATCAGTGAGTCGGGAGGGCGCCAAGAGACCCAGTACTTC
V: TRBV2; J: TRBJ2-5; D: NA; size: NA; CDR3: CASSFDSQETQYF; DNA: TGTGCCAGCAGCTTCGACAGCCAAGAGACCCAGTACTTC
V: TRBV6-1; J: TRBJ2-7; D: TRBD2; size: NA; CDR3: CASSEFREGSYEQYF; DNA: TGTGCCAGCAGTGAATTCCGGGAGGGCTCCTACGAGCAGTACTTC
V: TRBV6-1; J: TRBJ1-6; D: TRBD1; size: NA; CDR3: CASSEGTGINSPLHF; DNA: TGTGCCAGCAGTGAAGGGACAGGGATTAATTCACCCCTCCACTTT
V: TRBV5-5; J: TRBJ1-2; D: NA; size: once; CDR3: CASSLDQGRQGYTF; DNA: TGTGCCAGCAGCTTGGATCAGGGCCGTCAAGGCTACACCTTC
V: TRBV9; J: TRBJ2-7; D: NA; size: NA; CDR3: CASSHREGSSYEQYF; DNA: TGTGCCAGCAGTCACAGGGAGGGGAGCTCCTACGAGCAGTACTTC
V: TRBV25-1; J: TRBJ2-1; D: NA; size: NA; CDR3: CASSDMPSSYNEQFF; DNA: TGTGCCAGCAGTGATATGCCGAGCTCCTACAATGAGCAGTTCTTC
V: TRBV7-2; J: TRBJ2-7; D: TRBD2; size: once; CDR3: CASSRTSGPSYEQYF; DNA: TGTGCCAGCAGCCGGACTAGCGGCCCATCCTACGAGCAGTACTTC
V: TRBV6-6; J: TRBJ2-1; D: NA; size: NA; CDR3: CASSLEGAQFF; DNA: TGTGCCAGCAGCCTGGAGGGGGCGCAGTTCTTC
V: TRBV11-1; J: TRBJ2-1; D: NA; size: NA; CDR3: CASSKDRNNEQFF; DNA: TGTGCCAGCAGCAAAGACAGAAACAATGAGCAGTTCTTC
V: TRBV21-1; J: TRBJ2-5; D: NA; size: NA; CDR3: CASSRQAIQETQYF; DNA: TGTGCCAGCAGCAGACAGGCCATCCAAGAGACCCAGTACTTC
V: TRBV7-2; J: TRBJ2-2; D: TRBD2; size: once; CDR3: CASSLARTSGYGELFF; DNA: TGTGCCAGCAGCTTAGCCCGGACTAGCGGCTACGGGGAGCTGTTTTTT
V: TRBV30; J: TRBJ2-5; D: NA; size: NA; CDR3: CAWSVRARGQETQYF; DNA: TGTGCCTGGAGTGTAAGGGCCAGGGGTCAAGAGACCCAGTACTTC
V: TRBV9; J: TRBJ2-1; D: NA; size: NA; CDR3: CASSARGLSSYNEQFF; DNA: TGTGCCAGCAGCGCCCGAGGGTTGAGCTCCTACAATGAGCAGTTCTTC
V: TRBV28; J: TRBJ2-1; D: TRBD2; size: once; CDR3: CASSLTSGLAGGNEQFF; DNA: TGTGCCAGCAGTCTCACCTCGGGACTAGCGGGAGGTAATGAGCAGTTCTTC
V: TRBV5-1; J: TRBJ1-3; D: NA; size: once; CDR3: CASSSGSGNTIYF; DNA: TGCGCCAGCAGCTCAGGTTCTGGAAACACCATATATTTT
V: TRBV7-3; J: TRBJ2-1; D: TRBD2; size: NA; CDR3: CASSFLAGNGNEQFF; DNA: TGTGCCAGCAGCTTCCTAGCGGGAAACGGGAATGAGCAGTTCTTC
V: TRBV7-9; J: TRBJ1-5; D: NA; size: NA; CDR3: CASSFSSGAQPQHF; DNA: TGTGCCAGCAGCTTCTCATCAGGGGCTCAGCCCCAGCATTTT
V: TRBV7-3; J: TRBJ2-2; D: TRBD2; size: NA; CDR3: CASSFALAGGNTGELFF; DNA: TGTGCCAGCAGCTTCGCGTTAGCGGGAGGGAACACCGGGGAGCTGTTTTTT
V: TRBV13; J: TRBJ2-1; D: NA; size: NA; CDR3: CASSLGSLSSYNEQFF; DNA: TGTGCCAGCAGCTTAGGTAGCCTTAGCTCCTACAATGAGCAGTTCTTC
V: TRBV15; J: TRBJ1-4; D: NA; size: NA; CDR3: CATSRAGGFNEKLFF; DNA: TGTGCCACCAGCAGAGCGGGGGGATTTAATGAAAAACTGTTTTTT
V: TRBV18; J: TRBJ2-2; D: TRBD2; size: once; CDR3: CASSGTSANTGELFF; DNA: TGTGCCAGCTCGGGGACTAGCGCGAACACCGGGGAGCTGTTTTTT
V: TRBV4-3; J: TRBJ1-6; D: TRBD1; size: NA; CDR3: CASSQDTGDDSPLHF; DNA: TGCGCCAGCAGCCAAGATACAGGGGATGATTCACCCCTCCACTTT
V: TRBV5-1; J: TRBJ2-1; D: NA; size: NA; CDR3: CASSLQGSSYNEQFF; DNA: TGCGCCAGCAGCTTGCAGGGAAGCTCCTACAATGAGCAGTTCTTC
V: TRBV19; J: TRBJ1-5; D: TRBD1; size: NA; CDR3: CASSMFWDRDQPQHF; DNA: TGTGCCAGTAGTATGTTTTGGGACAGGGATCAGCCCCAGCATTTT